The TCR beta chain under discussion was sequenced for a study of control samples from healthy donors and cancer patients. Looked up from germline, CDR1 is SGHAT and CDR2 is FQNNGV. J lost 5 bases, V lost 4 bases, and 7 bases had no gene match. The CDR3 loop spans 14 amino acids. Libraries were prepared by immunoSEQ multiplex PCR; TCRdb keeps only in-frame clonotypes and omits some of them. The sample includes 70,000 to 90,000 clones, approximately 94% of them seen just once. The chain has TRBV11-2 and TRBJ2-7; 8 positions agree with TRBD1. Sequenced: blood. The receptor comes from a woman aged 18-29 years in good health. CDR3 sequence reads: CASSSWQGAHEQYF. Written as DNA, the CDR3 is TGTGCCAGCAGCTCGTGGCAGGGGGCACACGAGCAGTACTTC.